The T cell receptor (beta chain) under discussion was sequenced for a study of blood T cell repertoires in COVID-19. Study summary: Spain, Italy and the United States supplied samples that represented acute and convalescent COVID-19. PBMCs, B-cell-depleted T cells, or T cells provided the cDNA or gDNA that made up the material.

In the original workflow: Scientists estimated how many nucleated cells there were by amplifying reference gene primers. The repertoire was sequenced with immunoSEQ multiplex PCR; TCRdb's copy has only in-frame clones and lacks some. D and trimming come from the DNA, and the V and J calls and clone size come from that table. The sample records some 14,000 clones, 65% to 85% being singletons. Germline V gives CDR1 MNHEY, CDR2 SVGAGI. The CDR3 totals 12 residues. V was trimmed by 6 bases and J by 5 bases, leaving 10 bases between them. The clonotype comes from a human donor in a cohort sampled during active COVID-19. Sequenced material: peripheral blood. The rearrangement joins TRBV6-5 to TRBJ1-1; D perhaps matches TRBD1 (5 bases). The CDR3 reads CASRQAYTEAFF. CDR3 DNA: TGTGCCAGCAGACAGGCTTATACTGAAGCTTTCTTT.